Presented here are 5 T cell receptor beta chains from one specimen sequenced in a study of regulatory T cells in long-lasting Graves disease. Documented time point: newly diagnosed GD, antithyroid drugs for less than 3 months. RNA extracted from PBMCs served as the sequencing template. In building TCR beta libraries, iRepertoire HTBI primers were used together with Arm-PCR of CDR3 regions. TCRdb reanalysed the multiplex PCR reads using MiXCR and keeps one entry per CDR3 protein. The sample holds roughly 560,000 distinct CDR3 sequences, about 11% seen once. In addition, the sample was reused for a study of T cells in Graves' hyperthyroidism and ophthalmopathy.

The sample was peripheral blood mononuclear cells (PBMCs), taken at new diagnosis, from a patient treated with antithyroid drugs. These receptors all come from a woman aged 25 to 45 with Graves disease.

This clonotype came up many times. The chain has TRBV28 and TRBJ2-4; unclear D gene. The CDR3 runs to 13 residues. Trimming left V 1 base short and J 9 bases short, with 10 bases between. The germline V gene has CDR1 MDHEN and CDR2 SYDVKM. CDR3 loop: CASSLYSLAIQYF. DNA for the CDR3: TGTGCCAGCAGTTTATACAGTTTGGCCATTCAGTACTTC.

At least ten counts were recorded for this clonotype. This chain's CDR3 is CASSFRQTNQPQHF. CDR3 nucleotide sequence: TGTGCCAGCAGTTTCCGACAGACTAATCAGCCCCAGCATTTT. The gene calls are TRBV6-2 or TRBV6-3 and TRBJ1-5; TRBD1 is a possible D gene (5 bases). CDR1 and CDR2 from the germline V gene are MNHEY and SVGEGT. The CDR3 is 14 residues long. Trimming cost V 4 bases and J 4 bases, with 11 bases left between them.

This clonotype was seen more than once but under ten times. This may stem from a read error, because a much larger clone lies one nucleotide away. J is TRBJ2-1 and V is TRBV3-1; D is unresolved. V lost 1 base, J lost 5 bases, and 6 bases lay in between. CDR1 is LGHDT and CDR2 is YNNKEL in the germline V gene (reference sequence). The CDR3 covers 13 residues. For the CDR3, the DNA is TGTGCCAGCAGCCAAGGACGGAACAATGAGCAGTTCTTC. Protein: CASSQGRNNEQFF.

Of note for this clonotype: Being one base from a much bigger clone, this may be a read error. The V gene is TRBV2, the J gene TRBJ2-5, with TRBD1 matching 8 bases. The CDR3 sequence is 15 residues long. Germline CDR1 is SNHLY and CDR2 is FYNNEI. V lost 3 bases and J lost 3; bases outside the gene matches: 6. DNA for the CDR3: TGTGCCAGCAGTGAGCGACTGACAGGGGAAGAGACCCAGTACTTC. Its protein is CASSERLTGEETQYF.

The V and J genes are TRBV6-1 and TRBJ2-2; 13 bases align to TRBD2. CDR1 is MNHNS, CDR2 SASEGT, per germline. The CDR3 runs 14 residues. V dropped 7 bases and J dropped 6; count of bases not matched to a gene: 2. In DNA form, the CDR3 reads TGTGCCAGCACCGGACTAGCGGGAGCCGGGGAGCTGTTTTTT. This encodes CASTGLAGAGELFF.